The 30 T cell receptor beta chains listed next were all sequenced from one sample in a study of blood T cells in healthy people across ages. Through a sample-barcoded 5' primer and a J-beta primer mix, a second PCR was run for roughly 7 to 12 cycles. Using its own MiXCR run on the 5' RACE reads, TCRdb lists one record per CDR3 protein. The table records around 1,700,000 distinct CDR3 sequences, about 30% of them present only once. The specimen was blood. The receptors come from a woman in her thirties in good health.

The chain uses TRBV5-5 and TRBJ2-1, with a weak D call TRBD1 (5 bases). The CDR3 has 14 residues. Germline-derived CDR1 and CDR2 are SGHKS and YYEKEE (reference sequence). V lost 4 bases and J lost 6, with 14 bases in between. CDR3 sequence: CASSADINTNEQFF. CDR3 nucleotide sequence: TGTGCCAGCAGCGCGGACATTAATACCAATGAGCAGTTCTTC.

The J gene is TRBJ1-1, the V gene TRBV20-1; 9 nucleotides align to TRBD1. From germline, CDR1 is DFQATT and CDR2 SNEGSKA (reference sequence). The CDR3 extends over 14 amino acids. After removal of 5 bases from V and 5 bases from J, the junction contained 9 bases not matched to a gene. This CDR3 reads CSAPPDRGVTEAFF. The CDR3, as DNA: TGCAGTGCTCCACCGGACAGGGGCGTTACTGAAGCTTTCTTT.

This clonotype has at least ten counts. The chain carries TRBV4-1 and TRBJ2-7; D perhaps matches TRBD2 (5 bases). This CDR3 contains 14 residues. V was pared by 0 bases and J by 3 bases, with 9 bases between. Germline values: CDR1 MGHRA, CDR2 YSYEKL. The CDR3 is CASSQDIAFYEQYF. CDR3 sequence (DNA): TGCGCCAGCAGCCAAGATATAGCGTTCTACGAGCAGTACTTC.

In the case of this clonotype: This clone may be a read error of a much larger clone one base away. The chain has TRBV29-1 and TRBJ2-1; D may be TRBD1 or TRBD2 (7 bases each). Germline V gene data show CDR1 as SQVTM and CDR2 as ANQGSEA. The CDR3 is 13 amino acids. Trimming shortened V by 6 bases and J by 8 bases, and 17 bases separated the two germline ends. CDR3 bases: TGCAGCGTCGTTGGCAGGGGGGGGGATGAGCAGTTCTTC. Protein sequence: CSVVGRGGDEQFF.

This clonotype showed up many times. The chain recombines TRBV11-2 with TRBJ2-5, with 10 bases that match TRBD1. With V trimmed by 4 bases and J by 5 bases, 7 bases remained unmatched. Germline CDR1 and CDR2: SGHAT and FQNNGV. The CDR3 sequence is 15 residues long. The CDR3 protein is CASSYRQGAQETQYF. As DNA, the CDR3 is TGTGCCAGCAGCTACCGACAGGGGGCGCAGGAGACCCAGTACTTC.

At least ten counts were recorded for this clonotype. The chain links TRBV5-1 to TRBJ2-3; possibly TRBD1 or TRBD2 for D (5 bases each). The CDR3 is made up of 13 amino acids. Germline loops: CDR1 SGHRS, CDR2 YFSETQ. Trimming removed 3 bases at V and 9 bases at J, with 14 bases between. This CDR3 is CASSSGPEATQYF. The CDR3 nucleotides are TGCGCCAGCAGCTCGGGACCCGAAGCCACGCAGTATTTT.

The rearrangement joins TRBV6-5 to TRBJ2-2, with TRBD1 matching 7 bases. Germline trimming cut 8 bases from V and 3 bases from J; bases unmatched to any gene: 0. The CDR3 has 12 residues. Germline lookup yields CDR1 MNHEY and CDR2 SVGAGI. CDR3 in amino acids: CASGTDTGELFF. CDR3 in DNA: TGTGCCAGCGGGACAGACACCGGGGAGCTGTTTTTT.

This chain joins TRBV20-1 and TRBJ1-5; D remains unclear. Germline CDR1 is DFQATT and CDR2 is SNEGSKA (reference sequence). V was shortened by 4 bases and J by 5 bases, with 9 bases between the two germline ends. The CDR3 consists of 12 residues. CDR3 sequence: CSATGGDQPQHF. The CDR3 DNA follows: TGCAGTGCTACAGGCGGGGATCAGCCCCAGCATTTT.

This chain links TRBV15 with TRBJ1-2; 9 bases align to TRBD1. The trim removed 0 bases at V and 4 bases at J, leaving 6 bases unmatched. The CDR3 runs 16 residues. Germline CDR1 reads LNHNV; CDR2 reads YYDKDF (reference sequence). For the CDR3, the DNA is TGTGCCACCAGCAGAGATAACAGGGGGCTGGCCTATGGCTACACCTTC. As protein: CATSRDNRGLAYGYTF.

The chain recombines TRBV20-1 with TRBJ2-4; TRBD1 aligns across 10 bases. J was trimmed by 4 bases and V by 4 bases; bases with no gene match: 7. The CDR3 sequence is 15 residues long. Germline CDR1 and CDR2: DFQATT and SNEGSKA (reference sequence). This chain's CDR3 is CSAKGQGSSKNIQYF. CDR3 bases: TGCAGTGCTAAGGGACAGGGGTCTTCTAAAAACATTCAGTACTTC.

This clonotype has a handful of counts. The chain combines TRBV14 with TRBJ2-7; D perhaps matches TRBD1 (5 bases). The CDR3 covers 14 residues. Per germline, CDR1 SGHDN and CDR2 FVKESK. V was pared by 1 base and J by 9 bases, with 16 bases between. CDR3 nucleotides: TGTGCCAGCAGCCAAGGACAGCGTTCTACCGGGCAGTACTTC. Translation: CASSQGQRSTGQYF.

Note on this clonotype: This could be a read error, since a much larger clone is one nucleotide away. The chain joins TRBV4-3 to TRBJ2-5, with D perhaps matching TRBD2 (6 bases). Germline-derived CDR1 and CDR2 are LGHNA and YSLEER. This CDR3 has 14 residues. The CDR3 protein is CASSQVDRRETQCF. CDR3 nucleotides: TGCGCCAGCAGCCAAGTCGACCGGAGGGAGACCCAGTGCTTC.

This clonotype was counted a few times. The chain is built from TRBV27 and TRBJ2-1, with 7 bases aligning to TRBD2. Per the germline V gene, CDR1 is MNHEY and CDR2 is SMNVEV (reference sequence). The CDR3 is 17 amino acids. The V and J ends lost 3 bases and 7 bases, in that order; junction bases with no gene match: 15. In nucleotides, the CDR3 is TGTGCCAGCAGTTTGATAGGCGGGAGCTCCAATGTGAATGAGCAGTTCTTC. It codes for CASSLIGGSSNVNEQFF.

This clonotype was counted a few times. The genes are TRBV5-1 and TRBJ2-1; either TRBD1 or TRBD2 may supply D (5 bases each). The germline V gene has CDR1 SGHRS and CDR2 YFSETQ. The length of the CDR3 is 17 residues. V lost 1 base and J 0 bases, leaving 14 bases between the germline ends. The CDR3 DNA reads TGCGCCAGCAGCTTGATAAGGGGCGGGCGCTCCTACAATGAGCAGTTCTTC. This gives the protein CASSLIRGGRSYNEQFF.

This clonotype was recorded once. Germline and junction disagree at one end, which may indicate a read error. The gene calls are TRBV7-6 and TRBJ1-2, with a weak D call TRBD1 (5 bases). CDR1 and CDR2 (germline): SGHVS, FNYEAQ. This CDR3 region has 17 residues. The CDR3 nucleotides are TGTGCCAGCAGCATAGCCGGGACCGCGCTAGGGTACTATGGCTACACCTTC. Amino acids: CASSIAGTALGYYGYTF.

Concerning this clonotype: At one boundary the junction diverges from the germline segment, which might be a read error. The chain has TRBV12-3 or TRBV12-4 and TRBJ2-3, with D possibly called TRBD1 or TRBD2 (5 bases each). The CDR3 runs 15 residues. The CDR3, as DNA: TGTGCCAGCAGCCAGGGACGGTCTAGCACAGATACGGAGTATTTT. It yields the protein CASSQGRSSTDTEYF.

The J gene is TRBJ2-1, the V gene TRBV9; 13 bases agree with TRBD2. Per germline, CDR1 SGDLS and CDR2 YYNGEE. The V and J ends lost 3 bases and 7 bases, in that order; junction bases with no gene match: 4. CDR3 size: 15 residues. This chain's CDR3 is CASSEGTSGANEQFF. DNA for the CDR3: TGTGCCAGCAGCGAGGGGACTAGCGGGGCTAATGAGCAGTTCTTC.

The rearrangement joins TRBV7-9 to TRBJ2-5, with unresolved D. The J call may be wrong; the DNA end is better matched by TRBJ2-7. The CDR3 length is 14 residues. Germline lookup yields CDR1 SEHNR and CDR2 FQNEAQ (reference sequence). The CDR3 DNA reads as TGTGCCAGCAGCTTAGCCCACAAGGCCCACGAGCAGTACTTC. Translating it yields CASSLAHKAHEQYF.

The chain couples TRBV12-3 or TRBV12-4 to TRBJ1-2; D uncertain. Trimming left V 8 bases short and J 8 bases short, with 18 bases between. This CDR3 is 13 amino acids long. The CDR3 loop is CASGILDPLGYTF. The CDR3 bases are TGTGCCAGCGGGATTTTGGACCCTTTAGGCTACACCTTC.

This CDR3 reads CSARTPTAGVRNEQYF. The DNA of the CDR3 is TGCAGTGCTCGCACTCCGACAGCGGGAGTAAGGAATGAGCAGTACTTC. V gene TRBV20-1 combines with J gene TRBJ2-1, with 8 positions matching TRBD2. The J call may be mistaken, given a closer DNA end match to TRBJ2-7. CDR3 length: 16 amino acids. The V gene's germline CDR1 is DFQATT and CDR2 SNEGSKA (reference sequence).

The J gene is TRBJ2-3, the V gene TRBV5-1, with TRBD2 as a possible D gene (5 bases). CDR1 SGHRS and CDR2 YFSETQ come from the germline V gene. V shed 6 bases and J shed 2 bases, with 19 bases lying between them. There are 16 residues in the CDR3. CDR3 DNA: TGCGCCAGCAATCCAAACGGACTCCTCTCCACAGATACGCAGTATTTT. Its protein is CASNPNGLLSTDTQYF.

V usage is TRBV18 and J usage is TRBJ1-1; TRBD1 is a possible D gene (6 bases). V was shortened by 2 bases and J by 4 bases, with 11 bases between the two germline ends. This CDR3 has 14 residues. Looked up from germline, CDR1 is KGHSH and CDR2 is LQKENI. For the CDR3, the DNA is TGTGCCAGCTCACCAGGGGGGCCGGGCACTGAAGCTTTCTTT. Protein: CASSPGGPGTEAFF.

This clonotype was counted many times. The CDR3, as DNA: TGTGCCAGCAGCTTGTCTGTGCAGACACAACGAGAGACCCAGTACTTC. It yields the protein CASSLSVQTQRETQYF. The rearrangement joins TRBV5-6 to TRBJ2-5; D not certain. CDR3 size: 16 residues. Germline values: CDR1 SGHDT, CDR2 YYEEEE. V lost 1 base, J lost 4 bases, and 17 bases lay in between. The complete variable domain, with remaining parts taken from reference TRBV5-6 and TRBJ2-5, reads DAGVTQSPTHLIKTRGQQVTLRCSPKSGHDTVSWYQQALGQGPQFIFQYYEEEERQRGNFPDRFSGHQFPNYSSELNVNALLLGDSALYLCASSLSVQTQRETQYFGPGTRLLVL.

V gene TRBV6-2 or TRBV6-3 combines with J gene TRBJ2-1; 8 bases match TRBD2. J gave up 9 bases and V 3 bases, and 10 bases lay outside the gene matches. This CDR3 is built from 15 residues. The germline V gene has CDR1 MNHEY and CDR2 SVGEGT. The CDR3 nucleotides are TGTGCCAGCAGTTATACCCAGTTAGCGGGGTTTGAGCAGTTCTTC. Translated: CASSYTQLAGFEQFF.

This chain uses TRBV5-4 with TRBJ1-2; 7 bases are a match to TRBD1. CDR1 and CDR2 (germline): SGHNT, YYREEE (reference sequence). The CDR3 has 15 amino acids. With 3 bases clipped from V and 2 bases from J, the junction kept 7 bases outside the gene matches. The CDR3 loop reads CASSSARDRNYGYTF. In DNA, the CDR3 is TGTGCCAGCAGCTCGGCCCGGGACAGAAACTATGGCTACACCTTC.

Regarding this clonotype: One base away lies a much larger clone, so this may be a sequencing read error. This sequence joins TRBV20-1 and TRBJ2-4, with D tentatively TRBD1 or TRBD2 (5 bases each). Trimming took off 8 bases at V and 6 bases at J, with 17 bases between the two ends. The CDR3 totals 13 residues. CDR1 DFQATT and CDR2 SNEGSKA come from the germline V gene (reference sequence). Here the CDR3 reads CSTTGGRGNIQYF. CDR3 nucleotides: TGCAGTACTACAGGAGGCCGGGGAAACATTCAGTACTTC.

This clonotype was observed a few times. The V gene is TRBV6-1, the J gene TRBJ1-2; 7 bases are shared with TRBD1. V shed 6 bases and J 8 bases; nucleotides not matched to a gene: 12. Per germline, CDR1 MNHNS and CDR2 SASEGT. This CDR3 region has 14 residues. CDR3 nucleotides: TGTGCCAGCAGATCGCCCCCGGGACAGTTAGGCTACACCTTC. Translation: CASRSPPGQLGYTF.

This clonotype appeared many times. The V and J genes are TRBV12-3 or TRBV12-4 and TRBJ1-4; D is perhaps TRBD1 (5 bases). The CDR3 runs to 15 residues. Trimming stripped 1 base from V and 0 bases from J, with 6 bases between. This CDR3 reads CASSLGDSTNEKLFF. The CDR3 nucleotides read TGTGCCAGCAGTTTAGGGGACTCAACTAATGAAAAACTGTTTTTT.

This clonotype was detected once. This may arise from a read error, as a much more abundant clone is one base away. The chain combines TRBV29-1 with TRBJ2-1; TRBD1 aligns across 8 bases. CDR1 is SQVTM and CDR2 is ANQGSEA in the germline V gene. The V segment lost 4 bases and the J segment 3 bases; nucleotides outside the gene matches: 5. CDR3 length equals 14 residues. DNA of the CDR3: TGCAGCGTTGTCGGGACAGGAAACTACAATGAGCAGTTCTTC. Its protein product is CSVVGTGNYNEQFF.

The chain joins TRBV14 to TRBJ2-1; 7 bases line up with TRBD2. Germline-derived CDR1 and CDR2 are SGHDN and FVKESK. This CDR3 has 15 amino acids. The ends lost 3 bases at V and 9 bases at J; junction bases unmatched: 11. CDR3: CASSHLPAGVGEQFF. Here the CDR3 DNA reads TGTGCCAGCAGCCATCTCCCCGCGGGGGTCGGTGAGCAGTTCTTC.